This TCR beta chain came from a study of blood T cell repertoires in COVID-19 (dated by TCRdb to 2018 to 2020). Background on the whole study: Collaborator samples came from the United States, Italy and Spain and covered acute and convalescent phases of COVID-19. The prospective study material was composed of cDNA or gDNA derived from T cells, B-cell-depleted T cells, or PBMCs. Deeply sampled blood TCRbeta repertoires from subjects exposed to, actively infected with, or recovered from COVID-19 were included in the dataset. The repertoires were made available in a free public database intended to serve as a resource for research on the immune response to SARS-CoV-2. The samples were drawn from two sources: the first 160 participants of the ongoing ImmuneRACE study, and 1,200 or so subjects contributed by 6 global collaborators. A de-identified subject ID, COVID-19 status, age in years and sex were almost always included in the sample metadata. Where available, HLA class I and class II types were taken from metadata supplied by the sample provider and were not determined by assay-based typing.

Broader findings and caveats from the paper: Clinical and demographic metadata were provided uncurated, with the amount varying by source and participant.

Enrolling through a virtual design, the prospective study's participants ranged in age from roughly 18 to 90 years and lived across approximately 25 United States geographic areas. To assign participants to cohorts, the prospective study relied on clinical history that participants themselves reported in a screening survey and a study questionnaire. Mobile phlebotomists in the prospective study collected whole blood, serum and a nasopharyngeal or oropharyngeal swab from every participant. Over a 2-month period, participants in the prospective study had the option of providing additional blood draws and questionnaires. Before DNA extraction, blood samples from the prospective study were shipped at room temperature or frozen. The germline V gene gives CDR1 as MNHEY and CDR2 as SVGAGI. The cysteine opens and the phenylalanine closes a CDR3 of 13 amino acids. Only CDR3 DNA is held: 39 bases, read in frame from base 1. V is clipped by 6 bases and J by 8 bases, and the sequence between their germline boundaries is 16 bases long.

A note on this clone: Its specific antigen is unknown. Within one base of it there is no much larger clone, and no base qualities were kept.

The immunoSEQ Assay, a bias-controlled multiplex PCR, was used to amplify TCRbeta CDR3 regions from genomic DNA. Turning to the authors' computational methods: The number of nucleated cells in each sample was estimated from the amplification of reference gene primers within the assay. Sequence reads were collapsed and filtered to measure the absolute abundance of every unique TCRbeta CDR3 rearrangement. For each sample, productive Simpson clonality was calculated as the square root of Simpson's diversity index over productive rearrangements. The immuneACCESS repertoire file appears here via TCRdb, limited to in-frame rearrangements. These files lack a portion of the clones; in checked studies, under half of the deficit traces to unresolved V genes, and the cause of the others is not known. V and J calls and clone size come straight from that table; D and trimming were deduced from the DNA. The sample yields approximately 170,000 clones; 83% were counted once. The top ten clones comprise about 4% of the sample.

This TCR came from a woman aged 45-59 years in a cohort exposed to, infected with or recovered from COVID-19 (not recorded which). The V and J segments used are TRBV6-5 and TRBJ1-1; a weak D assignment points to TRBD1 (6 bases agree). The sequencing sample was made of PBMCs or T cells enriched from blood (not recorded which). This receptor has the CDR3 CASSTYVGGEAFF. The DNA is TGTGCCAGCAGCACCTATGTAGGGGGAGAAGCTTTCTTT.